This TCR beta chain was recorded in a study of CD8+CD57+ T cells in acquired aplastic anemia. Across the whole study: Sorting CD4+ and CD8+ cells gave DNA averaging about 3.3 ug.

The CDR3 has 16 residues. Trimming pared 5 bases from V and 3 bases from J, leaving 17 bases between. CDR1 is SNHLY, CDR2 FYNNEI, per germline. CDR3 and TCR beta VDJ profiling relied on genomic DNA as the template. TCRdb passed the reads through MiXCR, listing each CDR3 protein once. Of under 350,000 distinct CDR3 sequences listed, 55% to 60% are singletons. V gene TRBV2 combines with J gene TRBJ2-1; D uncertain. This TCR came from a human donor with severe aplastic anemia or a healthy control (not recorded which). Sequencing was carried out using sorted CD4+, CD8+, or CD8+CD57+ T cells (not recorded which) from PBMCs. The chain's CDR3 is CASSSNGPSLYNEQFF. The CDR3 DNA reads as TGTGCCAGCAGTAGTAACGGACCCTCCCTCTACAATGAGCAGTTCTTC.